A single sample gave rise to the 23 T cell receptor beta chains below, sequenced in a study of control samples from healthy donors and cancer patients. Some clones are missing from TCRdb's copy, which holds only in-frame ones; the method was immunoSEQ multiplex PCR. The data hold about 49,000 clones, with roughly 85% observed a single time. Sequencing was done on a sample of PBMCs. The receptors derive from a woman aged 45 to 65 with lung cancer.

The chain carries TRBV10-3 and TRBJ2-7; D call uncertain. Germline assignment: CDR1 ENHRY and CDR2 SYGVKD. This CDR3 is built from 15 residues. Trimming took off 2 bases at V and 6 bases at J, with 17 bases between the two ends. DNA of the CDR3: TGTGCCATCAGTGAGCTGAACTCCGATTTCCGCGAGCAGTACTTC. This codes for CAISELNSDFREQYF.

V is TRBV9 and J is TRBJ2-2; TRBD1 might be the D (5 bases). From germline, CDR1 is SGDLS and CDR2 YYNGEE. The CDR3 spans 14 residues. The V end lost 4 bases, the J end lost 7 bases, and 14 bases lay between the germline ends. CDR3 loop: CASSSAGMFGELFF. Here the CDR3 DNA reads TGTGCCAGCAGCAGCGCAGGGATGTTCGGGGAGCTGTTTTTT. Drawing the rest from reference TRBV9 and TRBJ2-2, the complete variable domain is DSGVTQTPKHLITATGQRVTLRCSPRSGDLSVYWYQQSLDQGLQFLIQYYNGEERAKGNILERFSAQQFPDLHSELNLSSLELGDSALYFCASSSAGMFGELFFGEGSRLTVL.

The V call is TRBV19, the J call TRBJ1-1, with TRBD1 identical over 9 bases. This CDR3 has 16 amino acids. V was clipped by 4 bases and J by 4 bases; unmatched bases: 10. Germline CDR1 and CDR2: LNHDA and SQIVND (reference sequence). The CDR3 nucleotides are TGTGCCAGTAGTAGCCCGGGACAGGGAATGCGCACTGAAGCTTTCTTT. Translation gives CASSSPGQGMRTEAFF.

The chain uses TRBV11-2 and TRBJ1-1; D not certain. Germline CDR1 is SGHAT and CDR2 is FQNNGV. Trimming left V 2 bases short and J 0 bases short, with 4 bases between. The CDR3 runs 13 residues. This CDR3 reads CASSLHLNTEAFF. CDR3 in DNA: TGTGCCAGCAGCTTACATCTGAACACTGAAGCTTTCTTT.

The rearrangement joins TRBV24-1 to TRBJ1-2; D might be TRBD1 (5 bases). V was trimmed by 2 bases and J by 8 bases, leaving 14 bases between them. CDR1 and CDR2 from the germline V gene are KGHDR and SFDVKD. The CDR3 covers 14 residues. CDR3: CATSDSKGCGGYTF. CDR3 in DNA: TGTGCCACCAGTGATTCTAAGGGGTGCGGGGGCTACACCTTC.

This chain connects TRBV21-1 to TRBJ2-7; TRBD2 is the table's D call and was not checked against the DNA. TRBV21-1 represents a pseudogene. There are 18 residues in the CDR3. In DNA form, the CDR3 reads TGTGCCAGCAGCAAAGGTGAACCAACTAGCGGGGGACCCTACGAGCAGTACTTC. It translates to CASSKGEPTSGGPYEQYF.

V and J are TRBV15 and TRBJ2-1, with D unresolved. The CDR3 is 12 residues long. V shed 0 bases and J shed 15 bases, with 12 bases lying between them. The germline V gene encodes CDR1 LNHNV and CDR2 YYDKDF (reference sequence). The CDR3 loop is CATSRDNLRPFF. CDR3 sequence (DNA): TGTGCCACCAGCAGAGATAACCTACGGCCGTTCTTC.

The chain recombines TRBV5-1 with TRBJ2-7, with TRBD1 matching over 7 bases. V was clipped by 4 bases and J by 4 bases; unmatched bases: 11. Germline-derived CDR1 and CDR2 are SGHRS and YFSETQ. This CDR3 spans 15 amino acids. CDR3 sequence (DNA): TGCGCCAGCAGCAGAAAGACAGGGCAGTTATACGAGCAGTACTTC. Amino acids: CASSRKTGQLYEQYF.

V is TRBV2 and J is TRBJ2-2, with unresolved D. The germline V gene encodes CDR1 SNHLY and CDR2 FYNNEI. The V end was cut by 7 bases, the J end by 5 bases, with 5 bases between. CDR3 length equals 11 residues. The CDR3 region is CASKMTGELFF. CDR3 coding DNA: TGTGCCAGCAAGATGACCGGGGAGCTGTTTTTT.

The DNA for the CDR3 is TGTGCCAGCAGCCCAGCAGGGAATTCACCCCTCCACTTT. Protein: CASSPAGNSPLHF. The chain joins TRBV27 to TRBJ1-6; perhaps TRBD1 as D (5 bases). CDR1 and CDR2 (germline): MNHEY, SMNVEV (reference sequence). Trimming removed 6 bases from V and 7 bases from J, with 10 bases in between. The CDR3 is 13 residues long.

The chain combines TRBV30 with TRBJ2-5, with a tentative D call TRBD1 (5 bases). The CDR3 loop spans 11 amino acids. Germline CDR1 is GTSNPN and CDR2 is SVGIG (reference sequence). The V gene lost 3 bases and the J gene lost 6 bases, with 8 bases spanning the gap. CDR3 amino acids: CAWRTEKTQYF. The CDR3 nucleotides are TGTGCCTGGAGGACAGAAAAGACCCAGTACTTC.

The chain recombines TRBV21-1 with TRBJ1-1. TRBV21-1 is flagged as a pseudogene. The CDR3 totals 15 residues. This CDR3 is CASSHMEGTGPEAFF. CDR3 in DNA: TGTGCCAGCAGCCATATGGAGGGCACGGGACCTGAAGCTTTCTTT.

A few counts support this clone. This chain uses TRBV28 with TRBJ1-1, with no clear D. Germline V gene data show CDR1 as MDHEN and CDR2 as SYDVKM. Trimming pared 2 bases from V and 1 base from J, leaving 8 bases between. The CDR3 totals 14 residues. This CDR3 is CASSLVSRNTEAFF. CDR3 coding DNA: TGTGCCAGCAGTTTAGTTTCCAGGAACACTGAAGCTTTCTTT.

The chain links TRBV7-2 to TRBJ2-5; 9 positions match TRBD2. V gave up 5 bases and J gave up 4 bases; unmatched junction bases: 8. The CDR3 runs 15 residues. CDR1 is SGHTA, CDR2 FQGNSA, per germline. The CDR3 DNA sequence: TGTGCCAGCAGCCCGGGACTAGCTCGATCAGAGACCCAGTACTTC. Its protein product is CASSPGLARSETQYF.

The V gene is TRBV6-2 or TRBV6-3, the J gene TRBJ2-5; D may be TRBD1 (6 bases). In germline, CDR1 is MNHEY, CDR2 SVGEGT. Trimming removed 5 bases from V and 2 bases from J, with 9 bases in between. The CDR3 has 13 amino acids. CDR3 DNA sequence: TGTGCCAGCAGTAGGGACATACAAGAGACCCAGTACTTC. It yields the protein CASSRDIQETQYF.

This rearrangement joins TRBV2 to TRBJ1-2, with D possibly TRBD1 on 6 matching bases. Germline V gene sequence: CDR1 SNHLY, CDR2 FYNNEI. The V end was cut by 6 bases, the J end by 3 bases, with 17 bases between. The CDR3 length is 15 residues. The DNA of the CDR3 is TGTGCCAGCAGCGAACCCTACAGGGTTGACTATGGCTACACCTTC. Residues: CASSEPYRVDYGYTF.

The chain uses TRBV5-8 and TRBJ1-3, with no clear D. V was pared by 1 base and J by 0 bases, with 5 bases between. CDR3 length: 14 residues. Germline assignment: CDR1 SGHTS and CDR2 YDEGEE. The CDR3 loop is CASSLRSSGNTIYF. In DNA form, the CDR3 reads TGTGCCAGCAGCTTGAGAAGCTCTGGAAACACCATATATTTT. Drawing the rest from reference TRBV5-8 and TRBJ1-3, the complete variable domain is EAGVTQSPTHLIKTRGQQATLRCSPISGHTSVYWYQQALGLGLQFLLWYDEGEERNRGNFPPRFSGRQFPNYSSELNVNALELEDSALYLCASSLRSSGNTIYFGEGSWLTVV.

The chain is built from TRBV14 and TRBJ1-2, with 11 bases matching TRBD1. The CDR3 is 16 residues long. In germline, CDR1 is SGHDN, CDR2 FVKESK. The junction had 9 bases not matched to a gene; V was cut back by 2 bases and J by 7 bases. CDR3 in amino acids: CASSQPGDRGNFGYTF. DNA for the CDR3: TGTGCCAGCAGCCAACCCGGGGACAGGGGGAATTTTGGCTACACCTTC.

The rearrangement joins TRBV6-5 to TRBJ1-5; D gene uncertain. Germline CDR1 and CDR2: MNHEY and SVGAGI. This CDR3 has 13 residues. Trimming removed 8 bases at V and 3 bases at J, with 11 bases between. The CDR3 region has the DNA TGTGCCAGCGAAGTGGCCCCCAATCAGCCCCAGCATTTT. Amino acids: CASEVAPNQPQHF.

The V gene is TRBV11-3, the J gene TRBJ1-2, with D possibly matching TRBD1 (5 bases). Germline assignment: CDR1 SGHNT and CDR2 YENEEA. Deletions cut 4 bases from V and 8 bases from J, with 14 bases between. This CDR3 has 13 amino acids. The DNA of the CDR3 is TGTGCCAGCAGCTCGGCTGGGGGTGGCGGCTACACCTTC. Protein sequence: CASSSAGGGGYTF.

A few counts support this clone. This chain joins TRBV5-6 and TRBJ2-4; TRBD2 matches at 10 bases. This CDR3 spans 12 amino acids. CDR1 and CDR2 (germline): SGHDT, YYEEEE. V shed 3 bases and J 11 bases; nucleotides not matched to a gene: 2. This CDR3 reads CASSYGTSVQYF. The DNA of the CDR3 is TGTGCCAGCAGCTACGGGACTAGCGTTCAGTACTTC.

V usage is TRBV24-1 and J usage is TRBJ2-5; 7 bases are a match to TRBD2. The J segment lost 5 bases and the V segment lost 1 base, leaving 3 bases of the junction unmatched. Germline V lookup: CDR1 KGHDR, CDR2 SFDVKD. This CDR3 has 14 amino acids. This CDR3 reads CATSDFKGGETQYF. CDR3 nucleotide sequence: TGTGCCACCAGTGATTTCAAGGGAGGGGAGACCCAGTACTTC.

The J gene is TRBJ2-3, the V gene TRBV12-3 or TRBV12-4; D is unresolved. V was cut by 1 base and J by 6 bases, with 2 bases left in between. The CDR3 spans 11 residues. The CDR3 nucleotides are TGTGCCAGCAGTTTAGACGATACGCAGTATTTT. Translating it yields CASSLDDTQYF.